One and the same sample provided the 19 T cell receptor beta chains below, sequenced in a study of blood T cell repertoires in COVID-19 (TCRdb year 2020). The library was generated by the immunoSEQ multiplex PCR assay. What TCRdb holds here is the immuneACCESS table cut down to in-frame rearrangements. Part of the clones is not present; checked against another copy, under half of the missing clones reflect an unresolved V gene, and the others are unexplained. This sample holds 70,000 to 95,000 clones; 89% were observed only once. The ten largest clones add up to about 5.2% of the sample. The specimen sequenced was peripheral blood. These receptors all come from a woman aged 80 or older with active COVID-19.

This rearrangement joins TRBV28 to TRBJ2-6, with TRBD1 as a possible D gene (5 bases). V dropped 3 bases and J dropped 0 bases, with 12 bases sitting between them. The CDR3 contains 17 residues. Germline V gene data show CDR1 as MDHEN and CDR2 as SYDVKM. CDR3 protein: CASSFRAGRSGANVLTF. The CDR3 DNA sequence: TGTGCCAGCAGTTTTCGGGCAGGGCGCTCTGGGGCCAACGTCCTGACTTTC.

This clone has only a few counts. The CDR3 is CASSEFRGYTGELFF. The DNA for the CDR3 is TGTGCCAGCAGTGAATTCCGGGGTTACACCGGGGAGCTGTTTTTT. The V and J genes are TRBV2 and TRBJ2-2; possible D gene TRBD2, 5 bases. From germline, CDR1 is SNHLY and CDR2 FYNNEI. With 2 bases removed from V and 3 bases from J, the gap between germline ends came to 10 bases. The CDR3 has 15 residues.

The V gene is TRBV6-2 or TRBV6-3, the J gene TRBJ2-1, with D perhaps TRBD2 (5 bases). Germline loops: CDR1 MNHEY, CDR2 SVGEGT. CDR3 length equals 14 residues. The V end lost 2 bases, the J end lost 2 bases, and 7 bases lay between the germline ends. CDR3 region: CASSYLAAYNEQFF. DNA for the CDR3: TGTGCCAGCAGTTACCTAGCCGCCTACAATGAGCAGTTCTTC.

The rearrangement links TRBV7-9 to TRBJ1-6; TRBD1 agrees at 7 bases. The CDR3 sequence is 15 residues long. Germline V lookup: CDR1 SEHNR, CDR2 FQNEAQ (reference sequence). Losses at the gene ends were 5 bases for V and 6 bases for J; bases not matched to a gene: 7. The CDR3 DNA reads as TGTGCCAGCAGCCAGGGGGGTACCCTTAATTCACCCCTCCACTTT. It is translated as CASSQGGTLNSPLHF.

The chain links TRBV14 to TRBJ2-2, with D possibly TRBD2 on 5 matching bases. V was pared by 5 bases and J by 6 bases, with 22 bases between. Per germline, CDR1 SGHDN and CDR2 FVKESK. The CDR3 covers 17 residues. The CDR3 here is CASSSNSLGGYAGELFF. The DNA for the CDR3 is TGTGCCAGCAGCTCCAATAGCCTAGGAGGTTACGCCGGGGAGCTGTTTTTT.

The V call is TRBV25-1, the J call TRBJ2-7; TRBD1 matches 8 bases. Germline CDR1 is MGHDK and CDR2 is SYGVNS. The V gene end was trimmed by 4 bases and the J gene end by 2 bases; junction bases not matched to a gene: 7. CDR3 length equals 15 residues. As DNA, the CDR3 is TGTGCCAGCAGTGCGGACAGGGCCTCTCCCTACGAGCAGTACTTC. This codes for CASSADRASPYEQYF.

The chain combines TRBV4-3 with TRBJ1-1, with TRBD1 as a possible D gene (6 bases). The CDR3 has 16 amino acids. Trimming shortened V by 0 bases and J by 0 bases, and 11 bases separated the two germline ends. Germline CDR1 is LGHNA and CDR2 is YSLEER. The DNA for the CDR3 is TGCGCCAGCAGCCAAGATACAGGGAGAATGAACACTGAAGCTTTCTTT. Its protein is CASSQDTGRMNTEAFF.

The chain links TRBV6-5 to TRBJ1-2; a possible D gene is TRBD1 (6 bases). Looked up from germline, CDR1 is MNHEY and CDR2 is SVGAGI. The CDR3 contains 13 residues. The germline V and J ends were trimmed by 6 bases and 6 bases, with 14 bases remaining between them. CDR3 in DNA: TGTGCCAGCAGGCTCTACAGGGAAGATGGCTACACCTTC. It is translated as CASRLYREDGYTF.

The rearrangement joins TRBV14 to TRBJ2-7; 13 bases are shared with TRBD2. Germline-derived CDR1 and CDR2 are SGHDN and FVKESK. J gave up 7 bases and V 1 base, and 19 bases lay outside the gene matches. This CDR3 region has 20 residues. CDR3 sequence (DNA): TGTGCCAGCAGCCAAGCCACGGACTCCGGACTAGCGGGAGAAACGGGGGAGCAGTACTTC. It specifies CASSQATDSGLAGETGEQYF.

The CDR3 spells CASRMGLAGEQYF. Written as DNA, the CDR3 is TGTGCCAGCAGGATGGGACTAGCGGGGGAGCAGTACTTC. The chain employs TRBV28 and TRBJ2-7; 13 nucleotides agree with TRBD2. The trim removed 6 bases at V and 7 bases at J, leaving 3 bases unmatched. The CDR3 contains 13 residues. The germline gives CDR1 MDHEN, CDR2 SYDVKM.

The CDR3 DNA follows: TGTGCCAGCAGACCCATTGGGACAGGGCGGATAGAGACCCAGTACTTC. Translating it yields CASRPIGTGRIETQYF. The chain carries TRBV2 and TRBJ2-5; 9 bases line up with TRBD1. The CDR3 length is 16 residues. Germline V CDR1 and CDR2: SNHLY, FYNNEI. The trim removed 6 bases at V and 4 bases at J, leaving 12 bases unmatched.

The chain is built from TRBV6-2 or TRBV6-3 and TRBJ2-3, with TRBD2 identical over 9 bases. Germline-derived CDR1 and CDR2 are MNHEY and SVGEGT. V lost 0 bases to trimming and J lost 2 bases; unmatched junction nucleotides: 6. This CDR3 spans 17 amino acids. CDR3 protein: CASSYSSLAGFTDTQYF. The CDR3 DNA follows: TGTGCCAGCAGTTACTCATCACTAGCGGGTTTCACAGATACGCAGTATTTT.

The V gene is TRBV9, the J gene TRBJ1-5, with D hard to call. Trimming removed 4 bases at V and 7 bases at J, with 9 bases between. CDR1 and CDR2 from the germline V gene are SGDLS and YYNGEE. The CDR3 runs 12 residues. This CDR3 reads CASSKGAQPQHF. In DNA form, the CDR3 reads TGTGCCAGCAGCAAGGGAGCCCAGCCCCAGCATTTT.

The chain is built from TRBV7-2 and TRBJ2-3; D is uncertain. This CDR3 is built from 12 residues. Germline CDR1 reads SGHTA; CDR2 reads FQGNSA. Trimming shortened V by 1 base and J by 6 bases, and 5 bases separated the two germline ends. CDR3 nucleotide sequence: TGTGCCAGCAGCTTAGATTCGGATACGCAGTATTTT. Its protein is CASSLDSDTQYF.

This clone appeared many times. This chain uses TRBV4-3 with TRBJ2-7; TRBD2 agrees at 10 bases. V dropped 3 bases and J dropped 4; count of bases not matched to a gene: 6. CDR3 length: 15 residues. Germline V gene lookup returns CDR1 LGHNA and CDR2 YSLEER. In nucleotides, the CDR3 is TGCGCCAGCAGCCAGGAGCGGGAGGGCCTGTACGAGCAGTACTTC. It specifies CASSQEREGLYEQYF.

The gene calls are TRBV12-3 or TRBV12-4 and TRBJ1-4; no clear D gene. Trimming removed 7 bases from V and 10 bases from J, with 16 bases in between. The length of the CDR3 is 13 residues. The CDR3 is CASTETEGGKLFF. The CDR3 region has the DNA TGTGCCAGCACCGAAACAGAGGGCGGAAAACTGTTTTTT.

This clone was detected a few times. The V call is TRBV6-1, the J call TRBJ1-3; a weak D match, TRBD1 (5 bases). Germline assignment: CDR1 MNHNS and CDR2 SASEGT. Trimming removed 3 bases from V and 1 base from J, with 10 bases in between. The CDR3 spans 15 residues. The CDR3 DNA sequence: TGTGCCAGCAGTGATCTCCAGGGTTCTGGAAACACCATATATTTT. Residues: CASSDLQGSGNTIYF.

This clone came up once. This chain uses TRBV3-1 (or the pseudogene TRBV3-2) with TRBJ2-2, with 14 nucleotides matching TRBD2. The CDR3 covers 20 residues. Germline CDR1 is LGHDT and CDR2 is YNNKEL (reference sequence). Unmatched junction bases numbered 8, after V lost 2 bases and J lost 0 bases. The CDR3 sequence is CASSQPWGLAGASNTGELFF. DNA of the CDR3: TGTGCCAGCAGCCAACCCTGGGGACTAGCGGGAGCCTCGAACACCGGGGAGCTGTTTTTT.

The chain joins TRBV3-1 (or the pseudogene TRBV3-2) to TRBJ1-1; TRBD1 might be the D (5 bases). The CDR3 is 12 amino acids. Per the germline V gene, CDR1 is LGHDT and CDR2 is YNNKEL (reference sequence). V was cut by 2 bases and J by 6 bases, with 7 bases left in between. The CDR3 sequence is CASSQQGAEAFF. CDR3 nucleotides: TGTGCCAGCAGCCAACAGGGTGCTGAAGCTTTCTTT.